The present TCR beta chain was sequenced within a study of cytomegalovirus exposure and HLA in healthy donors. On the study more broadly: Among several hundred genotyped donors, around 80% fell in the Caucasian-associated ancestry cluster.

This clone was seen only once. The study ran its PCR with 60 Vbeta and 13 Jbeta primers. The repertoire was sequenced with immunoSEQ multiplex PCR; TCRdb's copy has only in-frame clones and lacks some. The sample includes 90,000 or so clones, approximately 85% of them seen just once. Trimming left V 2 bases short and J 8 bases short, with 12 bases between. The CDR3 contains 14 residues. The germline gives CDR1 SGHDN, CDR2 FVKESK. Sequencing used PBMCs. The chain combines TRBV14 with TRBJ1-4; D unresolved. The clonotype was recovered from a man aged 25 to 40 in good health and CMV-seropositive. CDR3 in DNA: TGTGCCAGCAGCCAACACCCCGGACTCGAAAAACTGTTTTTT. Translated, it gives CASSQHPGLEKLFF. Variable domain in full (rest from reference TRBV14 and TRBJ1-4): EAGVTQFPSHSVIEKGQTVTLRCDPISGHDNLYWYRRVMGKEIKFLLHFVKESKQDESGMPNNRFLAERTGGTYSTLKVQPAELEDSGVYFCASSQHPGLEKLFFGSGTQLSVL.